The 9 T cell receptor beta chains below were found in one sample sequenced in a study of OX40 agonist ivuxolimab in advanced cancers. Clones were sequenced by immunoSEQ multiplex PCR, and TCRdb holds only the in-frame ones, with some missing. Of roughly 18,000 clones detected, 82% appear once; the ten largest clones hold around 2.5%. This material consisted of CD4+ or CD8+ T cells sorted from blood, taken in a trial of the OX40 agonist ivuxolimab. These receptors came from an adult with an advanced solid tumor such as melanoma, head and neck, liver or kidney cancer.

Of note for this clone: It is likely a read error, because the conserved phenylalanine at the end of the CDR3 is missing. This rearrangement joins TRBV6-1 to TRBJ1-2, with D hard to call. Germline V gene data show CDR1 as MNHNS and CDR2 as SASEGT. The V gene lost 3 bases and the J gene lost 7 bases, with 6 bases spanning the gap. CDR3 length: 11 residues. The CDR3 spells CASSDGFGYTS. DNA of the CDR3: TGTGCCAGCAGTGATGGGTTTGGCTACACCTCC.

V gene TRBV10-2 combines with J gene TRBJ2-7, with TRBD2 as a possible D gene (5 bases). V dropped 10 bases and J dropped 1 base, with 17 bases sitting between them. The CDR3 sequence is 14 residues long. The germline CDR1 and CDR2 sequences are WSHSY and SAAADI. CDR3 sequence reads: CATTGLAGSYEQYF. In nucleotides, the CDR3 is TGCGCCACCACTGGGCTAGCCGGTTCCTACGAGCAGTACTTC.

The chain combines TRBV29-1 with TRBJ2-5; D perhaps matches TRBD1 (6 bases). The CDR3 length is 14 residues. Germline V gene lookup returns CDR1 SQVTM and CDR2 ANQGSEA. Trimming removed 3 bases from V and 6 bases from J, with 17 bases in between. DNA of the CDR3: TGCAGCGTTGAGTTGGGTGGGGGCGGTAAGACCCAGTACTTC. Protein sequence: CSVELGGGGKTQYF.

This clone was seen a few times. The chain couples TRBV5-6 to TRBJ1-1; D perhaps matches TRBD1 (6 bases). The CDR3 is made up of 14 amino acids. Germline V gene data show CDR1 as SGHDT and CDR2 as YYEEEE. V was cut by 5 bases and J by 5 bases, with 16 bases left in between. CDR3: CASSWAEGGTEAFF. The CDR3 bases are TGTGCCAGCAGTTGGGCAGAGGGGGGGACTGAAGCTTTCTTT.

The rearrangement joins TRBV19 to TRBJ2-5; 7 bases agree with TRBD2. Germline V gene sequence: CDR1 LNHDA, CDR2 SQIVND (reference sequence). Losses at the gene ends were 5 bases for V and 7 bases for J; bases not matched to a gene: 13. The CDR3 is 15 amino acids. CDR3 DNA: TGTGCCAGTAGTTATGGGGCTAGCGGAGTGGGGACCCAGTACTTC. Translation gives CASSYGASGVGTQYF.

V gene TRBV5-1 combines with J gene TRBJ2-2; D remains unclear. This CDR3 has 15 amino acids. Germline-derived CDR1 and CDR2 are SGHRS and YFSETQ. V gave up 2 bases and J gave up 0 bases, with 8 bases separating them. This CDR3 reads CASSFGGSNTGELFF. CDR3 sequence (DNA): TGCGCCAGCAGCTTCGGCGGATCGAACACCGGGGAGCTGTTTTTT. The full variable domain, rest sourced from reference TRBV5-1 and TRBJ2-2, is KAGVTQTPRYLIKTRGQQVTLSCSPISGHRSVSWYQQTPGQGLQFLFEYFSETQRNKGNFPGRFSGRQFSNSRSEMNVSTLELGDSALYLCASSFGGSNTGELFFGEGSRLTVL.

The chain links TRBV29-1 to TRBJ1-2; 8 nucleotides match TRBD1. Germline V CDR1 and CDR2: SQVTM, ANQGSEA. Losses at the gene ends were 6 bases for V and 0 bases for J; bases not matched to a gene: 3. This CDR3 region has 13 residues. The CDR3, as DNA: TGCAGCGTGGGGACAGGACCTAACTATGGCTACACCTTC. Translated: CSVGTGPNYGYTF.

The chain couples TRBV6-1 to TRBJ2-7; D call uncertain. The V gene's germline CDR1 is MNHNS and CDR2 SASEGT. The CDR3 is made up of 13 amino acids. Trimming shortened V by 0 bases and J by 4 bases, and 7 bases separated the two germline ends. CDR3 in amino acids: CASSEALGYEQYF. CDR3 nucleotide sequence: TGTGCCAGCAGTGAAGCCTTGGGGTACGAGCAGTACTTC.

The V and J genes are TRBV19 and TRBJ2-3; TRBD2 is a possible D gene (5 bases). Trimming took off 8 bases at V and 4 bases at J, with 19 bases between the two ends. This CDR3 comprises 15 residues. Looked up from germline, CDR1 is LNHDA and CDR2 is SQIVND (reference sequence). In nucleotides, the CDR3 is TGTGCCAGTTGCCCAGGCGGGTCCGGGGCAGATACGCAGTATTTT. This translates into CASCPGGSGADTQYF. Together with reference TRBV19 and TRBJ2-3, the CDR3 gives the full variable domain: DGGITQSPKYLFRKEGQNVTLSCEQNLNHDAMYWYRQDPGQGLRLIYYSQIVNDFQKGDIAEGYSVSREKKESFPLTVTSAQKNPTAFYLCASCPGGSGADTQYFGPGTRLTVL.